This TCR beta chain came from a study of shared clonotypes between healthy human individuals. Study in general: Each donor's CD4 naive and CD4 memory cells filled three plates apiece, CD8 naive two, and CD8 memory one.

TCRdb keeps only in-frame clones here, not all; method: immunoSEQ multiplex PCR. The sample lists around 700,000 clones; 55% to 75% were seen once. CDR1 is SGHRS and CDR2 is YFSETQ in the germline V gene. Trimming cost V 6 bases and J 4 bases, with 16 bases left between them. This CDR3 region has 15 residues. The source of this sequence is a woman between 25 and 40 years old in good health. The rearrangement joins TRBV5-1 to TRBJ2-2; possible D gene TRBD1, 6 bases. Sequenced sample: memory CD4+ T cells sorted from blood. As to subset: CD45RA-negative fraction. CDR3 DNA: TGCGCCAGCAAGTTACGAGACAGGCCCACCGGGGAGCTGTTTTTT. Translation gives CASKLRDRPTGELFF.